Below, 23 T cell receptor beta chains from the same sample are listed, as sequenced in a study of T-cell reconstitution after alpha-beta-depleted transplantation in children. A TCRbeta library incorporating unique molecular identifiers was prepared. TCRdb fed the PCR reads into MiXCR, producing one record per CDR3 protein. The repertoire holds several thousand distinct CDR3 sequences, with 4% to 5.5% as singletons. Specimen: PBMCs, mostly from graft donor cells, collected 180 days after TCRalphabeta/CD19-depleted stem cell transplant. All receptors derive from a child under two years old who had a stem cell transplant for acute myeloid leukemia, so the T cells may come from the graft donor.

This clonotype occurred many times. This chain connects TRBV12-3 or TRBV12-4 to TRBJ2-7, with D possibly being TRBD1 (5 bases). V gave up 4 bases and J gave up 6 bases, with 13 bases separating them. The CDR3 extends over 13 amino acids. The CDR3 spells CASSSLTGSEQYF. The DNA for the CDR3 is TGTGCCAGCAGTTCCTTAACAGGATCCGAGCAGTACTTC.

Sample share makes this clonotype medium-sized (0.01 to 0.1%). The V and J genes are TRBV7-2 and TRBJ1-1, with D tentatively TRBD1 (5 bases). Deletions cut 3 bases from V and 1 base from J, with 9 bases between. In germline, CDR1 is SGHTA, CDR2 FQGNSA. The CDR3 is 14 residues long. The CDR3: CASSLDGGNTEAFF. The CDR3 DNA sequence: TGTGCCAGCAGCTTGGACGGGGGGAACACTGAAGCTTTCTTT.

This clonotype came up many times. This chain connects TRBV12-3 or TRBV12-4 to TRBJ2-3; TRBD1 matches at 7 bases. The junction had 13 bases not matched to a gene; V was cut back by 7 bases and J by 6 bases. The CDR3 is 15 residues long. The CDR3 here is CASTPKDRKGDTQYF. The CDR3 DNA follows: TGTGCCAGCACTCCTAAGGACAGGAAAGGGGATACGCAGTATTTT.

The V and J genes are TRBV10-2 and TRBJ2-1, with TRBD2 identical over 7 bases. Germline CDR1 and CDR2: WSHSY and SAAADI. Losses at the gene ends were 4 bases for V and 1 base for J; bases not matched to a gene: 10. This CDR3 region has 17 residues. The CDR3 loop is CASSGVGSSGSYNEQFF. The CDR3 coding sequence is TGCGCCAGCAGTGGAGTAGGTTCTAGCGGTTCCTACAATGAGCAGTTCTTC.

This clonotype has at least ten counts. The CDR3 region is CASKRGWTDTQYF. CDR3 bases: TGTGCCAGCAAGAGGGGATGGACAGATACGCAGTATTTT. The rearrangement joins TRBV2 to TRBJ2-3; D tentatively reads TRBD1 or TRBD2 (5 bases each). The CDR3 is 13 residues long. Trimming took off 7 bases at V and 3 bases at J, with 11 bases between the two ends. Germline CDR1 is SNHLY and CDR2 is FYNNEI.

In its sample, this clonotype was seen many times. CDR3 nucleotides: TGCAGTCTCATTACTAGGGGGCGCATTGAGACCCAGTACTTC. Protein sequence: CSLITRGRIETQYF. The chain recombines TRBV20-1 with TRBJ2-5; TRBD1 aligns across 7 bases. The germline V gene has CDR1 DFQATT and CDR2 SNEGSKA (reference sequence). This CDR3 comprises 14 residues. The ends lost 8 bases at V and 5 bases at J; junction bases unmatched: 14.

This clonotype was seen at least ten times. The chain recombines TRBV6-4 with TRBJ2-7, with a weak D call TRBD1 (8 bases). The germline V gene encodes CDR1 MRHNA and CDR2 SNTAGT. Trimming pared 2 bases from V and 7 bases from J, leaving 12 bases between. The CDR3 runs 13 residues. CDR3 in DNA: TGTGCCAGCAGTGACCACAGGGGGGGTGAGCAGTACTTC. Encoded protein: CASSDHRGGEQYF.

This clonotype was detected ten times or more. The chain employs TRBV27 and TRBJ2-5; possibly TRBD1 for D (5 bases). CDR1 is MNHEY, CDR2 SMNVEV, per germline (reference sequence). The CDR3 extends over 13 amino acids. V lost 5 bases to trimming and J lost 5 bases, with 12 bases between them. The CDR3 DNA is TGTGCCAGCAGTCCCCAGGGTAGGGAGACCCAGTACTTC. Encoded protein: CASSPQGRETQYF.

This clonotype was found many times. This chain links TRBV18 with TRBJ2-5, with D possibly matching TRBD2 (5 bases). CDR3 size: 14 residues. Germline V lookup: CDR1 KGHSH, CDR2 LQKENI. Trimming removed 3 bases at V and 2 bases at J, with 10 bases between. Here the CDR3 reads CASSPSVTQETQYF. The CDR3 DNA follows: TGTGCCAGCTCACCTAGCGTGACACAAGAGACCCAGTACTTC.

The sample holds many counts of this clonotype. CDR3 loop: CASSLEWGGRDTQYF. The CDR3 bases are TGTGCCAGCAGCTTAGAGTGGGGCGGGAGGGATACGCAGTATTTT. The rearrangement uses TRBV11-2 and TRBJ2-3; the match to TRBD2 covers 8 bases. The V gene's germline CDR1 is SGHAT and CDR2 FQNNGV. V shed 0 bases and J 6 bases; nucleotides not matched to a gene: 5. The CDR3 has 15 amino acids.

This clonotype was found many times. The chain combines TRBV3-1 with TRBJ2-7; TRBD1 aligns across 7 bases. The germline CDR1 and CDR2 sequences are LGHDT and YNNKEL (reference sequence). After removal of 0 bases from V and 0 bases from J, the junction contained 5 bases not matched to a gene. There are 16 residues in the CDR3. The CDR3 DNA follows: TGTGCCAGCAGCCAAGACACCGGACAGGTCTCCTACGAGCAGTACTTC. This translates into CASSQDTGQVSYEQYF.

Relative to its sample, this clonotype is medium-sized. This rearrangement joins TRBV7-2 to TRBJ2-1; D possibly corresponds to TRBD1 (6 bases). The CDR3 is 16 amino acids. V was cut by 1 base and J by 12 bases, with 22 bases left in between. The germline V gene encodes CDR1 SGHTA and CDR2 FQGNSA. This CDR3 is CASSLVGQSYLHGQFF. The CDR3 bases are TGTGCCAGCAGCTTAGTCGGACAGTCCTACCTACATGGGCAGTTCTTC.

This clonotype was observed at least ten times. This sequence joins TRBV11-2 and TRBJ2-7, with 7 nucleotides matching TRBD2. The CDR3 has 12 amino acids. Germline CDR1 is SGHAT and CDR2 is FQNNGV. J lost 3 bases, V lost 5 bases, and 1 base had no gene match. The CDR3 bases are TGTGCCAGCAGCCCTAGCGGCTACGAGCAGTACTTC. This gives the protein CASSPSGYEQYF. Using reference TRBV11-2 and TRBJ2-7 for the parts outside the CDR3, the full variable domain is EAGVAQSPRYKIIEKRQSVAFWCNPISGHATLYWYQQILGQGPKLLIQFQNNGVVDDSQLPKDRFSAERLKGVDSTLKIQPAKLEDSAVYLCASSPSGYEQYFGPGTRLTVT.

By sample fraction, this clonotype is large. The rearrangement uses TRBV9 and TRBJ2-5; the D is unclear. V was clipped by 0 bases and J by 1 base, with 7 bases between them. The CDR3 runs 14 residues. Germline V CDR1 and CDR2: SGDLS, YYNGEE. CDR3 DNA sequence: TGTGCCAGCAGCGTAGGCAACTTCCAAGAGACCCAGTACTTC. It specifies CASSVGNFQETQYF.

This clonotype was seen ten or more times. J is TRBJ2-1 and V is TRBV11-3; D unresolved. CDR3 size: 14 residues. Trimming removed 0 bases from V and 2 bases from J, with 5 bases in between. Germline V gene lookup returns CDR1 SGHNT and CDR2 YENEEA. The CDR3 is CASSLDSAYNEQFF. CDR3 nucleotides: TGTGCCAGCAGCTTAGATTCGGCCTACAATGAGCAGTTCTTC.

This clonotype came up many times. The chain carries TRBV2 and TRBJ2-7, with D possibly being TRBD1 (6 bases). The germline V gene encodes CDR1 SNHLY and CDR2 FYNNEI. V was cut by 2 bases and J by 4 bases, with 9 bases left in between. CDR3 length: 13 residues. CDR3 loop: CASSEQGRYEQYF. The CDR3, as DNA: TGTGCCAGCAGTGAACAGGGGCGGTACGAGCAGTACTTC.

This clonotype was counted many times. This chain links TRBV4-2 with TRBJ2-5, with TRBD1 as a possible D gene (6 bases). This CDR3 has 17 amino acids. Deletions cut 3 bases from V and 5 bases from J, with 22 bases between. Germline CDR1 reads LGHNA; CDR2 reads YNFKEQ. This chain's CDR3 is CASSQTLLEGVEETQYF. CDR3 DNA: TGTGCCAGCAGCCAGACCCTTTTAGAGGGGGTCGAGGAGACCCAGTACTTC.

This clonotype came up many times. The CDR3 region is CASSLIQLNTEAFF. The DNA of the CDR3 is TGCGCCAGCAGCTTGATTCAATTGAACACTGAAGCTTTCTTT. The chain employs TRBV5-1 and TRBJ1-1; D unresolved. The CDR3 consists of 14 residues. Trimming took 1 base from V and 0 from J, leaving 7 bases between them. CDR1 SGHRS and CDR2 YFSETQ come from the germline V gene. Drawing the rest from reference TRBV5-1 and TRBJ1-1, the complete variable domain is KAGVTQTPRYLIKTRGQQVTLSCSPISGHRSVSWYQQTPGQGLQFLFEYFSETQRNKGNFPGRFSGRQFSNSRSEMNVSTLELGDSALYLCASSLIQLNTEAFFGQGTRLTVV.

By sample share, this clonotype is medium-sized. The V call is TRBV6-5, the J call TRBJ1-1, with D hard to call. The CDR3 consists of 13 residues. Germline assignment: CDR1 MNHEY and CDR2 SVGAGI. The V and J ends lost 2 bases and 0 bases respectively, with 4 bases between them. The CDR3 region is CASSYRLNTEAFF. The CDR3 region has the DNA TGTGCCAGCAGTTACAGATTGAACACTGAAGCTTTCTTT.

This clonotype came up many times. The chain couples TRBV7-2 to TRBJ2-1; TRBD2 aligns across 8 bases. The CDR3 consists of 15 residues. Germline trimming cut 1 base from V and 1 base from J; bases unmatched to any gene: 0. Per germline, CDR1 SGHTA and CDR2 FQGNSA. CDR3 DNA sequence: TGTGCCAGCAGCTTAGTAGCGGGGTCCTACAATGAGCAGTTCTTC. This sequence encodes CASSLVAGSYNEQFF.

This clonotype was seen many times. The CDR3, as DNA: TGTGCCAGCAGTTACGGGGTCCTTGAGCACACTGAAGCTTTCTTT. This gives the protein CASSYGVLEHTEAFF. This chain joins TRBV6-2 or TRBV6-3 and TRBJ1-1; D is unclear. Germline V gives CDR1 MNHEY, CDR2 SVGEGT. The CDR3 contains 15 residues. V was clipped by 2 bases and J by 3 bases, with 13 bases between them.

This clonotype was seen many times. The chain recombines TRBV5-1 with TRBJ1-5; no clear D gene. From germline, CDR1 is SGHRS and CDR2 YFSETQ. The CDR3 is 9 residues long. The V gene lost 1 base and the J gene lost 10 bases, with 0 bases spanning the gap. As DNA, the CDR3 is TGCGCCAGCAGCTTGCCCCAGCATTTT. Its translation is CASSLPQHF.

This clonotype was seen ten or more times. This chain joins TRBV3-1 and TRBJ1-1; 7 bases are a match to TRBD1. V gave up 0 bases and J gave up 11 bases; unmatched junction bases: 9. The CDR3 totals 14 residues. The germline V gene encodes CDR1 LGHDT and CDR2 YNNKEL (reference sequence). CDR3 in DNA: TGTGCCAGCAGCCAAGATCAGGGGGGCAGATATGCTTTCTTT. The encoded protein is CASSQDQGGRYAFF.